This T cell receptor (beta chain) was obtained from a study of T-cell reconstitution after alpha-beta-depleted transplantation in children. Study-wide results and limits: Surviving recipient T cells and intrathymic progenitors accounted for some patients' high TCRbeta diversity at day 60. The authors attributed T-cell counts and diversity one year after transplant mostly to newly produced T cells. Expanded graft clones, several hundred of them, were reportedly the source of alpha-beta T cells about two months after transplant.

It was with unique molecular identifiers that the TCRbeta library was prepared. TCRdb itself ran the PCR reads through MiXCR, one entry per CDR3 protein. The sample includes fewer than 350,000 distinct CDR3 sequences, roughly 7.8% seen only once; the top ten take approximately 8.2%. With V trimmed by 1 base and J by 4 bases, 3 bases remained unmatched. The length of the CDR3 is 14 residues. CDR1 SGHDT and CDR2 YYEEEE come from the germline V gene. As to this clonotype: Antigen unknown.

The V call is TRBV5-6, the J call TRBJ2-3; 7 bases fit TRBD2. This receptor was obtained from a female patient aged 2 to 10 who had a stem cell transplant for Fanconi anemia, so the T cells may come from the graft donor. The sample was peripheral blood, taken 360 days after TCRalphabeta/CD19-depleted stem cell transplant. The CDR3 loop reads CASSLSGASDTQYF. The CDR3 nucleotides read TGTGCCAGCAGCTTGAGCGGGGCTTCAGATACGCAGTATTTT.